The rows below give T cell receptor beta chains drawn from one sample of a study of regulatory T cells in long-lasting Graves disease. MiXCR, run by TCRdb on the multiplex PCR reads, gives a single entry per CDR3 protein. The table lists 400,000 to 500,000 distinct CDR3 sequences, about a fifth of them singletons. The specimen was peripheral blood mononuclear cells (PBMCs), collected when the disease was refractory, from a patient treated with antithyroid drugs. The source of these receptors is a female donor with Graves disease. The CDR3 runs from the conserved cysteine through the conserved F or W. The D gene is left open where the match is weak. Clone sizes are given selectively: once, few, many, or a class where the clone is expanded.

j_gene: TRBJ1-6
abundance: many
d_gene: NA
v_gene: TRBV28
CDR3aa: CASSLLGLSPLHF
CDR3nt: TGTGCCAGCAGTTTGTTAGGGCTATCACCCCTCCACTTT

j_gene: TRBJ1-4
abundance: NA
d_gene: NA
v_gene: TRBV7-8
CDR3aa: CASSLVPAGLNEKLFF
CDR3nt: TGTGCCAGCAGCTTAGTACCCGCAGGCCTGAATGAAAAACTGTTTTTT

j_gene: TRBJ2-6
abundance: NA
d_gene: TRBD1
v_gene: TRBV27
CDR3aa: CASKPLSTGGAGANVLTF
CDR3nt: TGTGCCAGCAAACCCCTCAGTACAGGGGGCGCTGGGGCCAACGTCCTGACTTTC

j_gene: TRBJ2-5
abundance: NA
d_gene: TRBD2
v_gene: TRBV18
CDR3aa: CASSPGGDRETQYF
CDR3nt: TGTGCCAGCTCACCGGGAGGGGACCGAGAGACCCAGTACTTC

j_gene: TRBJ1-2
abundance: many
d_gene: TRBD1
v_gene: TRBV28
CDR3aa: CASSSRTGSYGYTF
CDR3nt: TGTGCCAGCAGTTCTCGGACAGGAAGCTATGGCTACACCTTC

j_gene: TRBJ1-2
abundance: NA
d_gene: NA
v_gene: TRBV18
CDR3aa: CASSPGSENYGYTF
CDR3nt: TGTGCCAGCTCACCAGGATCAGAGAACTATGGCTACACCTTC

j_gene: TRBJ1-1
abundance: NA
d_gene: NA
v_gene: TRBV9
CDR3aa: CASSVGRQPHEAFF
CDR3nt: TGTGCCAGCAGCGTGGGGCGCCAGCCTCATGAAGCTTTCTTT

j_gene: TRBJ2-5
abundance: many
d_gene: NA
v_gene: TRBV6-2/TRBV6-3
CDR3aa: CASSYVTVQETQYF
CDR3nt: TGTGCCAGCAGTTATGTAACAGTACAAGAGACCCAGTACTTC

j_gene: TRBJ2-7
abundance: few
d_gene: NA
v_gene: TRBV24-1
CDR3aa: CATSGQPGEQYF
CDR3nt: TGTGCCACCAGTGGTCAGCCGGGGGAGCAGTACTTC

j_gene: TRBJ2-3
abundance: few
d_gene: NA
v_gene: TRBV28
CDR3aa: CASSFEGSTDTQYF
CDR3nt: TGTGCCAGCAGTTTTGAGGGTAGCACAGATACGCAGTATTTT

j_gene: TRBJ1-4
abundance: many
d_gene: TRBD1
v_gene: TRBV12-3/TRBV12-4
CDR3aa: CASSVGQGDEKLFF
CDR3nt: TGTGCCAGCAGTGTAGGACAGGGTGATGAAAAACTGTTTTTT

j_gene: TRBJ1-1
abundance: NA
d_gene: NA
v_gene: TRBV7-9
CDR3aa: CASRGRAGDGNTEAFF
CDR3nt: TGTGCCAGCAGGGGACGGGCAGGGGACGGGAACACTGAAGCTTTCTTT

j_gene: TRBJ1-1
abundance: few
d_gene: TRBD1
v_gene: TRBV5-1
CDR3aa: CASSLRAVGQGANTEAFF
CDR3nt: TGCGCCAGCAGCTTACGCGCTGTGGGGCAGGGGGCGAACACTGAAGCTTTCTTT

j_gene: TRBJ2-1
abundance: NA
d_gene: NA
v_gene: TRBV24-1
CDR3aa: CATRGASYNEQFF
CDR3nt: TGTGCCACCAGGGGGGCTTCCTACAATGAGCAGTTCTTC

j_gene: TRBJ1-2
abundance: many
d_gene: NA
v_gene: TRBV19
CDR3aa: CASTPLDGADYGYTF
CDR3nt: TGTGCCAGTACTCCTCTGGACGGGGCGGACTATGGCTACACCTTC

j_gene: TRBJ2-3
abundance: NA
d_gene: NA
v_gene: TRBV24-1
CDR3aa: CATSPLNSYSTDTQYF
CDR3nt: TGTGCCACCAGTCCCCTTAATAGCTATAGTACAGATACGCAGTATTTT

j_gene: TRBJ1-1
abundance: many
d_gene: NA
v_gene: TRBV27
CDR3aa: CASKTGWTEAFF
CDR3nt: TGTGCCAGCAAGACAGGTTGGACTGAAGCTTTCTTT

j_gene: TRBJ1-4
abundance: NA
d_gene: TRBD1
v_gene: TRBV5-1
CDR3aa: CASSSGTEGEKLFF
CDR3nt: TGCGCCAGCAGCTCCGGGACAGAAGGAGAAAAACTGTTTTTT

j_gene: TRBJ1-5
abundance: many
d_gene: NA
v_gene: TRBV6-2/TRBV6-3
CDR3aa: CASSYSNGQSSPQHF
CDR3nt: TGTGCCAGCAGTTACTCGAACGGACAATCGTCGCCCCAGCATTTT

j_gene: TRBJ2-1
abundance: NA
d_gene: TRBD1
v_gene: TRBV6-1
CDR3aa: CASSRKVPGQGSNEQFF
CDR3nt: TGTGCCAGCAGCCGTAAGGTACCGGGACAGGGAAGCAATGAGCAGTTCTTC

j_gene: TRBJ2-7
abundance: NA
d_gene: TRBD1
v_gene: TRBV7-9
CDR3aa: CASSQGTGLGTSEQYF
CDR3nt: TGTGCCAGCAGCCAGGGGACAGGCCTTGGGACGAGCGAGCAGTACTTC

j_gene: TRBJ1-1
abundance: many
d_gene: TRBD1
v_gene: TRBV28
CDR3aa: CASSQGRTGVNTEAFF
CDR3nt: TGTGCCAGCAGCCAAGGGCGGACAGGGGTGAACACTGAAGCTTTCTTT

j_gene: TRBJ2-7
abundance: many
d_gene: TRBD1
v_gene: TRBV6-1
CDR3aa: CASSEETGGQYEQYF
CDR3nt: TGTGCCAGCAGTGAAGAGACAGGGGGCCAATACGAGCAGTACTTC

j_gene: TRBJ2-4
abundance: many
d_gene: TRBD2
v_gene: TRBV7-2
CDR3aa: CASSAPLAEKNIQYF
CDR3nt: TGTGCCAGCAGCGCCCCTCTAGCGGAGAAAAACATTCAGTACTTC

j_gene: TRBJ1-5
abundance: few
d_gene: NA
v_gene: TRBV16
CDR3aa: CASSQSYGGRQPQHF
CDR3nt: TGTGCCAGCAGCCAATCGTACGGGGGGAGACAGCCCCAGCATTTT

j_gene: TRBJ2-7
abundance: many
d_gene: NA
v_gene: TRBV7-2
CDR3aa: CASSHPGPGEQYF
CDR3nt: TGTGCCAGCAGCCATCCTGGTCCGGGCGAGCAGTACTTC

j_gene: TRBJ1-1
abundance: many
d_gene: NA
v_gene: TRBV28
CDR3aa: CASSPIWEGNTEAFF
CDR3nt: TGTGCCAGCAGTCCCATCTGGGAGGGGAACACTGAAGCTTTCTTT

j_gene: TRBJ2-7
abundance: many
d_gene: TRBD1
v_gene: TRBV28
CDR3aa: CASSLWGQGTYEQYF
CDR3nt: TGTGCCAGCAGTTTATGGGGACAGGGGACCTACGAGCAGTACTTC

j_gene: TRBJ1-5
abundance: NA
d_gene: NA
v_gene: TRBV7-9
CDR3aa: CASSSDGRGSNQPQHF
CDR3nt: TGTGCCAGCAGCTCGGATGGGAGGGGTAGCAATCAGCCCCAGCATTTT

j_gene: TRBJ1-1
abundance: many
d_gene: TRBD1
v_gene: TRBV12-3/TRBV12-4
CDR3aa: CASRYTGGSTEAFF
CDR3nt: TGTGCCAGCAGGTATACAGGGGGATCCACTGAAGCTTTCTTT